The 3 T cell receptor beta chains below were found in one sample sequenced in a study of blood T cell repertoires in COVID-19. Repertoires were generated with immunoSEQ multiplex PCR, while TCRdb's copy carries only in-frame clones and drops some. The sample includes about 34,000 clones, about 93% seen only once; the top ten take approximately 4.7%. Sequencing input: peripheral blood. These receptor sequences come from a human donor in a cohort sampled during active COVID-19.

This clone was counted between two and nine times. This chain links TRBV5-1 with TRBJ1-2; maybe TRBD1 (6 bases). Germline V gene data show CDR1 as SGHRS and CDR2 as YFSETQ. Trimming stripped 2 bases from V and 13 bases from J, with 18 bases between. CDR3 size: 13 residues. CDR3 in DNA: TGCGCCAGCAGCTTCCCGAACGACAGGTTGTCCACCTTC. Translation gives CASSFPNDRLSTF.

The chain carries TRBV5-4 and TRBJ2-7, with D perhaps TRBD1 (7 bases). In germline, CDR1 is SGHNT, CDR2 YYREEE (reference sequence). The CDR3 loop spans 17 amino acids. The ends were cut back, 4 bases at V and 7 bases at J, with 27 bases in the middle. DNA for the CDR3: TGTGCCAGCAGCACAGGAGGGAGCAGGGGGATCCTATGGGAGCAGTACTTC. Its translation is CASSTGGSRGILWEQYF.

This clone was counted only a few times. The chain joins TRBV4-1 to TRBJ1-4; D gene unclear. The CDR3 covers 15 residues. The V and J ends lost 0 bases and 4 bases respectively, with 9 bases between them. Germline assignment: CDR1 MGHRA and CDR2 YSYEKL. The CDR3 nucleotides read TGCGCCAGCAGCCAAGATACGGAGGGTAATGAAAAACTGTTTTTT. Translating gives CASSQDTEGNEKLFF.